This T cell receptor beta chain was identified in a study of T cell responses to AZD1222 COVID-19 vaccine. Study details: Combined were second doses at about 4 or about 12 weeks.

Regarding the study as a whole: Regions 160-218 and 743-854 held dominance among vaccine-associated CD4 TCRs, which spanned spike. Mostly white British, mostly female donors; authors suggested clonal diversity may be underestimated. In the spike-specific TCR repertoire, nearly half reportedly target unmutated variant regions.

Repertoires were generated with immunoSEQ multiplex PCR, while TCRdb's copy carries only in-frame clones and drops some. The data contain about 84,000 clones, roughly nine tenths of them seen just once; the ten biggest clones take up just over 30%. A remark on this clone: The target antigen is unknown.

Between the trimmed V and J ends, which lost 3 bases and 5 bases, there was a span of 11 bases. Germline V gene lookup returns CDR1 SGDLS and CDR2 YYNGEE. The CDR3 extends over 13 amino acids. Sequenced material: peripheral blood, taken on day 0 of AZD1222 vaccination. The sequence was obtained from an adult in good health. The rearrangement joins TRBV9 to TRBJ2-5, with D possibly called TRBD1 or TRBD2 (7 bases each). This CDR3 reads CASSAQGGETQYF. The CDR3 DNA is TGTGCCAGCAGCGCTCAGGGGGGGGAGACCCAGTACTTC. The entire variable domain, with the rest obtained from reference TRBV9 and TRBJ2-5, is as follows: DSGVTQTPKHLITATGQRVTLRCSPRSGDLSVYWYQQSLDQGLQFLIQYYNGEERAKGNILERFSAQQFPDLHSELNLSSLELGDSALYFCASSAQGGETQYFGPGTRLLVL.